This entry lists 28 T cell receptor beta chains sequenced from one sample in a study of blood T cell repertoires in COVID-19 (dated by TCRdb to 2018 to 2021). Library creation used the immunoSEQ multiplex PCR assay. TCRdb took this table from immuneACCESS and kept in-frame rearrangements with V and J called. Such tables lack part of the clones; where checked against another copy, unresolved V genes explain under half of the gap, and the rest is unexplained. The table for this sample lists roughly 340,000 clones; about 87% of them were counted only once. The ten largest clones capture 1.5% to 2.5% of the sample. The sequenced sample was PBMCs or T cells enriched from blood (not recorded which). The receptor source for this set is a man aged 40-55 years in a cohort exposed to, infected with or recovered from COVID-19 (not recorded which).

The CDR3 spells CASLDRVKSREQFF. The CDR3 coding sequence is TGCGCCAGCCTGGACAGGGTGAAATCCCGAGAGCAGTTCTTC. This chain uses TRBV10-2 with TRBJ2-1; 8 positions match TRBD1. Germline V CDR1 and CDR2: WSHSY, SAAADI. The CDR3 spans 14 residues. V gave up 8 bases and J gave up 10 bases; unmatched junction bases: 13.

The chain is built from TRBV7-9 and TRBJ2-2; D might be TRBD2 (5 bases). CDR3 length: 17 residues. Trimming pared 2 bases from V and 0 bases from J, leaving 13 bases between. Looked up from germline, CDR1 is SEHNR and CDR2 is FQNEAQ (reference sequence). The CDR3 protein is CASSLINSDSNTGELFF. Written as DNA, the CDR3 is TGTGCCAGCAGCTTAATTAATTCGGACTCGAACACCGGGGAGCTGTTTTTT.

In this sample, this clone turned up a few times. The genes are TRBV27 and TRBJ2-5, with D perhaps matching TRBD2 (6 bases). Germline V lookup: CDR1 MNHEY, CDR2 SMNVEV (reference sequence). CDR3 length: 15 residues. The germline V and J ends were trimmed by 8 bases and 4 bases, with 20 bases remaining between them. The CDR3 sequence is CASGPLSGAGETQYF. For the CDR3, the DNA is TGTGCCAGCGGCCCTCTGTCGGGAGCAGGAGAGACCCAGTACTTC.

CDR3 nucleotides: TGCGCCAGCAGCATAGGCGGGACTAGCGGGGGGTACAATGAGCAGTTCTTC. This translates into CASSIGGTSGGYNEQFF. V gene TRBV5-1 combines with J gene TRBJ2-1; the match to TRBD2 covers 15 bases. The CDR3 is 17 amino acids. Per the germline V gene, CDR1 is SGHRS and CDR2 is YFSETQ. V lost 4 bases and J lost 4; bases outside the gene matches: 6.

The CDR3 region is CASSVGTSGKGSGETQYF. CDR3 nucleotide sequence: TGTGCCAGCAGCGTAGGGACTAGCGGGAAGGGGTCAGGAGAGACCCAGTACTTC. This chain connects TRBV11-2 to TRBJ2-5; 13 nucleotides agree with TRBD2. Trimming took 5 bases from V and 4 from J; bases not matched to a gene: 13. The CDR3 is 18 residues long. Germline V lookup: CDR1 SGHAT, CDR2 FQNNGV.

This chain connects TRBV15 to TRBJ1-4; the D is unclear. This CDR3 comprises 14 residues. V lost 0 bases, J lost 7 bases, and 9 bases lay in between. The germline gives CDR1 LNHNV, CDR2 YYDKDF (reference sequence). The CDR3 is CATSRDRWAEKLFF. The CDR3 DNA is TGTGCCACCAGCAGAGACCGGTGGGCTGAAAAACTGTTTTTT.

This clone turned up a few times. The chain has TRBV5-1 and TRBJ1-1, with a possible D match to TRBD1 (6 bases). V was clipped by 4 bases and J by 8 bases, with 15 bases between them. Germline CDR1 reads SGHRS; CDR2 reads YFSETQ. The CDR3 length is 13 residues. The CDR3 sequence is CASSLRQETEAFF. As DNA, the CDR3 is TGCGCCAGCAGCCTCAGACAGGAAACAGAAGCTTTCTTT.

CDR3 region: CASSSTSGRGGEQYF. In nucleotides, the CDR3 is TGTGCCAGCAGCTCGACTAGCGGGAGGGGAGGAGAGCAGTACTTC. This chain joins TRBV7-7 and TRBJ2-7, with 14 bases matching TRBD2. The CDR3 has 15 residues. Germline loops: CDR1 SSHAT, CDR2 FNYEAQ (reference sequence). The ends lost 4 bases at V and 7 bases at J; junction bases unmatched: 6. Variable domain in full (rest from reference TRBV7-7 and TRBJ2-7): GAGVSQSPRYKVTKRGQDVTLRCDPISSHATLYWYQQALGQGPEFLTYFNYEAQPDKSGLPSDRFSAERPEGSISTLTIQRTEQRDSAMYRCASSSTSGRGGEQYFGPGTRLTVT.

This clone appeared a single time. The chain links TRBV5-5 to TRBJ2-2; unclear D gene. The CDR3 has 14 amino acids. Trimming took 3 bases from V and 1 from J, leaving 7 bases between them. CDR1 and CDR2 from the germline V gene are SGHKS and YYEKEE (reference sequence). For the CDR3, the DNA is TGTGCCAGCAGCTCGGCAGGGAACACCGGGGAGCTGTTTTTT. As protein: CASSSAGNTGELFF.

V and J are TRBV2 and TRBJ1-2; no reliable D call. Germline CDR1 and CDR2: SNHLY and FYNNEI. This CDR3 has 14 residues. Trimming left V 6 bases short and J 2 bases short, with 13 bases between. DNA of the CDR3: TGTGCCAGCAGGGGATTTCCGGGGAACTATGGCTACACCTTC. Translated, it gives CASRGFPGNYGYTF.

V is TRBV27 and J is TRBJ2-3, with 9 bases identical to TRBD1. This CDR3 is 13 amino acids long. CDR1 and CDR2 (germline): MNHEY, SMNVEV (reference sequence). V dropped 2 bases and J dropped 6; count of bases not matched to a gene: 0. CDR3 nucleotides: TGTGCCAGCAGTTTAGACAGGGGGGATACGCAGTATTTT. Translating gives CASSLDRGDTQYF.

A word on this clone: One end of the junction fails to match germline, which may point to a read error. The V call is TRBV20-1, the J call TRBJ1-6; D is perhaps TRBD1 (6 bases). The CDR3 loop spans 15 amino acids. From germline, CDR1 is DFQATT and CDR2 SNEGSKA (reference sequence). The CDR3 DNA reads TGCAGCGCTAGTCAATTCCAGGGGTATAATTCACCCCTCCACTTT. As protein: CSASQFQGYNSPLHF.

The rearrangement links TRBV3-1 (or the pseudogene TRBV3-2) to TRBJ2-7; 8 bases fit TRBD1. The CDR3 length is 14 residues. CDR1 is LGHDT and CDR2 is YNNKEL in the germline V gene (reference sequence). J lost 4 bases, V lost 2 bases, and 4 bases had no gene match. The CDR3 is CASSQTGGRYEQYF. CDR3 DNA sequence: TGTGCCAGCAGCCAAACAGGGGGTCGGTACGAGCAGTACTTC.

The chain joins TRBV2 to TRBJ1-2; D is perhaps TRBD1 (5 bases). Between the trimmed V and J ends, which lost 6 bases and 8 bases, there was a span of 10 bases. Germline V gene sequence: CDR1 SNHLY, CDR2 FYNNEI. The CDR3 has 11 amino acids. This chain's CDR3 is CASSGGGGYTF. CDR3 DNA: TGTGCCAGCAGCGGGGGGGGAGGCTACACCTTC.

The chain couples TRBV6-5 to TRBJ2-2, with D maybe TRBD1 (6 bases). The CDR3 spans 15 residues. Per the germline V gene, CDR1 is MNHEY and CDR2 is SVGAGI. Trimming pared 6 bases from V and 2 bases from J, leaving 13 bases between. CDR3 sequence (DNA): TGTGCCAGCAGACCCCCCAGGGGAAACACCGGGGAGCTGTTTTTT. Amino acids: CASRPPRGNTGELFF.

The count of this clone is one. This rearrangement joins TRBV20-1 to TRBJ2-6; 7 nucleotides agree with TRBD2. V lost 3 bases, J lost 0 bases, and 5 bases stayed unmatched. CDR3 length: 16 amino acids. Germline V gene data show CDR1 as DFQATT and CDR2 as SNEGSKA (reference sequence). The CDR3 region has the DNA TGCAGTGCTAGTTTAGCGGGTAGCTCTGGGGCCAACGTCCTGACTTTC. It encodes CSASLAGSSGANVLTF.

CDR3 loop: CASCLAERTGELFF. CDR3 nucleotides: TGCGCCAGCTGCCTAGCGGAGAGGACCGGGGAGCTGTTTTTT. The chain has TRBV5-1 and TRBJ2-2, with TRBD2 matching 7 bases. The germline V gene has CDR1 SGHRS and CDR2 YFSETQ. Trimming took 7 bases from V and 5 from J; bases not matched to a gene: 8. CDR3 length: 14 residues.

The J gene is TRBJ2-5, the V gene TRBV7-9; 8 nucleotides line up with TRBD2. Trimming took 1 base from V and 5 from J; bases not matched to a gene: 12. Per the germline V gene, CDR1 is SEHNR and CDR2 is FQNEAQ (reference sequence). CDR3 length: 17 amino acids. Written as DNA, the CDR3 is TGTGCCAGCAGCTTAGTATCGGGAGCGGGAGTTAGCGAGACCCAGTACTTC. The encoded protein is CASSLVSGAGVSETQYF.

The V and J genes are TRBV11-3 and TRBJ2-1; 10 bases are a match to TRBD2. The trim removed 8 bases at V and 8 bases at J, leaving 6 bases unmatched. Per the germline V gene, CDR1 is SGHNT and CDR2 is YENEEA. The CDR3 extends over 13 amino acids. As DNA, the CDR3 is TGTGCCAGCGGCCCTAGCGGGAGTTATGAGCAGTTCTTC. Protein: CASGPSGSYEQFF.

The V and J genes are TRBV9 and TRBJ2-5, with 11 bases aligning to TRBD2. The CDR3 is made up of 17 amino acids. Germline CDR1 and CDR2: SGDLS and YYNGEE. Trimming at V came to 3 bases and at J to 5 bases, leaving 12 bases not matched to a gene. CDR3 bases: TGTGCCAGCAGCGCTTCCGGGACTAGCGGCCCGGGGGAGACCCAGTACTTC. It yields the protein CASSASGTSGPGETQYF.

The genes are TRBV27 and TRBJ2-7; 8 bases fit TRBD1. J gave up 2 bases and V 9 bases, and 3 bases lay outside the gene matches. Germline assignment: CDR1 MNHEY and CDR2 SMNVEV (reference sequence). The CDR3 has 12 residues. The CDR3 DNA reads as TGTGCCAGTTGGACAGGGCCCTACGAGCAGTACTTC. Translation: CASWTGPYEQYF.

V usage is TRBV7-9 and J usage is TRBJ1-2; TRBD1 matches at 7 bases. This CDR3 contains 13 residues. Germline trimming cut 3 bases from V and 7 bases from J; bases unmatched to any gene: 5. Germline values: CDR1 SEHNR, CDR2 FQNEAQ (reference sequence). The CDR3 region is CASSFTGVGGYTF. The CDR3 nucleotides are TGTGCCAGCAGCTTCACAGGGGTCGGTGGCTACACCTTC.

The CDR3 coding sequence is TGTGCCAGCAGTGGGCTAGCGGGAGGAGAGACCCAGTACTTC. Its protein is CASSGLAGGETQYF. This rearrangement joins TRBV9 to TRBJ2-5, with 11 bases aligning to TRBD2. CDR1 and CDR2 from the germline V gene are SGDLS and YYNGEE. CDR3 length equals 14 residues. V was clipped by 5 bases and J by 4 bases; unmatched bases: 4.

CDR3 in DNA: TGTGCCATCAGCGACCAGGGCAGACTTTCCTACAATGAGCAGTTCTTC. Translation gives CAISDQGRLSYNEQFF. This chain uses TRBV10-3 with TRBJ2-1; TRBD1 is a possible D gene (5 bases). The CDR3 is 16 residues long. V was trimmed by 6 bases and J by 1 base, leaving 16 bases between them. Germline V gene data show CDR1 as ENHRY and CDR2 as SYGVKD.

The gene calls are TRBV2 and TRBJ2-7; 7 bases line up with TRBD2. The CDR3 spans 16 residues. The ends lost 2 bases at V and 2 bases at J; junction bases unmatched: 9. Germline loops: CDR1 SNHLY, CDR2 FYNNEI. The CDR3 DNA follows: TGTGCCAGCAGTGAAAATGGGCTAGCGGCCCCCTACGAGCAGTACTTC. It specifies CASSENGLAAPYEQYF.

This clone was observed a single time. CDR3 sequence reads: CATDDRPYGYTF. The CDR3 DNA follows: TGTGCCACAGACGACAGGCCCTATGGCTACACCTTC. The chain uses TRBV12-3 or TRBV12-4 and TRBJ1-2; TRBD1 might be the D (6 bases). This CDR3 is 12 amino acids long. Trimming left V 10 bases short and J 4 bases short, with 13 bases between.

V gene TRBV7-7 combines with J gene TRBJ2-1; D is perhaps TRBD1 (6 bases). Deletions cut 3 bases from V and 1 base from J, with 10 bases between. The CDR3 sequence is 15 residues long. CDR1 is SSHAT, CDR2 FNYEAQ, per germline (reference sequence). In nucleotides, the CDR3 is TGTGCCAGCAGCTTGGGGGCTAGATCCTACAATGAGCAGTTCTTC. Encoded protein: CASSLGARSYNEQFF. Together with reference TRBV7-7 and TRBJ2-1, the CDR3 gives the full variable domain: GAGVSQSPRYKVTKRGQDVTLRCDPISSHATLYWYQQALGQGPEFLTYFNYEAQPDKSGLPSDRFSAERPEGSISTLTIQRTEQRDSAMYRCASSLGARSYNEQFFGPGTRLTVL.

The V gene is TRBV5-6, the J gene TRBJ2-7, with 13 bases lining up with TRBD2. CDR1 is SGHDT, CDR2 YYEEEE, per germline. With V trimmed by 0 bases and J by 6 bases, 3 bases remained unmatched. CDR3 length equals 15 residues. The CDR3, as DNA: TGTGCCAGCAGCTTGGGGGGACTAGCGGGACTCGAGCAGTACTTC. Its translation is CASSLGGLAGLEQYF.